What follows are 3 T cell receptor beta chains derived from one specimen sequenced in a study of cytomegalovirus exposure and HLA in healthy donors (dated by TCRdb to 2015 to 2018). The method was the immunoSEQ multiplex PCR assay. For the multiplex PCR, a mixture combining 60 forward primers for TCR Vbeta segments and 13 reverse primers for TCR Jbeta segments was used. TCRdb carries this immuneACCESS record with in-frame sequences only. Its versions omit some clonotypes, under half of them owing to an unresolved V gene in the studies checked, with the rest unexplained. Recorded for this sample are under 150,000 clones; around four fifths of them occurred a single time. The ten most abundant clones make up under 3% of the sample. Sample: PBMCs. These receptors were taken from a boy between 2 and 15 years old in good health and CMV-seronegative.

The chain joins TRBV6-1 to TRBJ2-3; 10 nucleotides align to TRBD1. The CDR3 runs to 15 residues. V trimming: 6 bases; J trimming: 2 bases; junction bases outside the gene matches: 5. Germline V lookup: CDR1 MNHNS, CDR2 SASEGT. The CDR3 loop is CASRGQGTFTDTQYF. In DNA, the CDR3 is TGTGCCAGCAGGGGACAGGGGACTTTCACAGATACGCAGTATTTT.

This chain links TRBV19 with TRBJ1-1, with 9 bases that match TRBD1. Germline values: CDR1 LNHDA, CDR2 SQIVND (reference sequence). This CDR3 is 12 amino acids long. The V segment lost 10 bases and the J segment 4 bases; nucleotides outside the gene matches: 4. In nucleotides, the CDR3 is TGTGCCACTTACAGGGGGCCCACTGAAGCTTTCTTT. Encoded protein: CATYRGPTEAFF.

This CDR3 is CASKGGAGRTDTQYF. For the CDR3, the DNA is TGTGCCAGCAAGGGAGGAGCGGGGCGCACAGATACGCAGTATTTT. The chain uses TRBV11-2 and TRBJ2-3; 7 bases align to TRBD2. The germline V gene encodes CDR1 SGHAT and CDR2 FQNNGV. This CDR3 is 15 amino acids long. The V gene end was trimmed by 7 bases and the J gene end by 1 base; junction bases not matched to a gene: 8.